A selection of T cell receptor beta chains follows, all from one sample in a study of early T cells in non-severe SARS-CoV-2 infection. TCRdb redid the calling of the 5' RACE reads with MiXCR, one entry per CDR3 protein. The data show 75,000 to 80,000 distinct CDR3 sequences, approximately 10% seen once. The sequenced sample was whole blood, obtained at baseline. The source of these receptors is an adult who was a healthcare worker with PCR-confirmed SARS-CoV-2 infection or an uninfected control (not recorded which). The CDR3 runs from the conserved cysteine through the conserved F or W. The order of the fields is V gene, clone size, D gene, J gene, CDR3 DNA, CDR3 protein. The D gene is left open where the match is weak. A clone size is listed for some rows: how often the clone was seen (once, few, many), or a class if it is expanded.

v_call: TRBV5-4; clone_size: .; d_call: .; j_call: TRBJ1-1; cdr3_nt: TGTGCCGCCAAAAGAGGGGTGAGCACTGAAGCTTTCTTT; cdr3_aa: CAAKRGVSTEAFF
v_call: TRBV13; clone_size: few; d_call: TRBD1; j_call: TRBJ2-7; cdr3_nt: TGTGCCAGCAGCTTAGGCGGGACAGGCTCCTACGAGCAGTACTTC; cdr3_aa: CASSLGGTGSYEQYF
v_call: TRBV7-2; clone_size: .; d_call: TRBD2; j_call: TRBJ2-3; cdr3_nt: TGTGCCAGCAGCCGACTAGCGGGGGGGCGCGCAGATACGCAGTATTTT; cdr3_aa: CASSRLAGGRADTQYF
v_call: TRBV28; clone_size: .; d_call: TRBD1; j_call: TRBJ1-2; cdr3_nt: TGTGCCAGCAGTTTCTACGGGGACAGCGCAAAGGTTGGCTACACCTTC; cdr3_aa: CASSFYGDSAKVGYTF
v_call: TRBV11-2; clone_size: few; d_call: .; j_call: TRBJ1-3; cdr3_nt: TGTGCCAGCAGCTTAGATGGAGGTACAGGAAACACCATATATTTT; cdr3_aa: CASSLDGGTGNTIYF
v_call: TRBV7-2; clone_size: .; d_call: .; j_call: TRBJ1-1; cdr3_nt: TGTGCCAGCAGCTTAGCGGCCCAGGTCACTGAAGCTTTCTTT; cdr3_aa: CASSLAAQVTEAFF
v_call: TRBV11-2; clone_size: few; d_call: TRBD2; j_call: TRBJ2-3; cdr3_nt: TGTGCCAGCAGACTGACTAGCGTAGTAGATACGCAGTATTTT; cdr3_aa: CASRLTSVVDTQYF
v_call: TRBV12-3/TRBV12-4; clone_size: few; d_call: TRBD1; j_call: TRBJ2-4; cdr3_nt: TGTGCCAGCAGTTTCCAGGGGGCTAAAAACATTCAGTACTTC; cdr3_aa: CASSFQGAKNIQYF
v_call: TRBV29-1; clone_size: few; d_call: .; j_call: TRBJ1-3; cdr3_nt: TGCAGCGTTCAAGTGGGGAACACCATATATTTT; cdr3_aa: CSVQVGNTIYF
v_call: TRBV20-1; clone_size: many; d_call: .; j_call: TRBJ1-1; cdr3_nt: TGCAGTGCTATCAGGACAATCAACACTGAAGCTTTCTTT; cdr3_aa: CSAIRTINTEAFF
v_call: TRBV6-6; clone_size: few; d_call: .; j_call: TRBJ1-5; cdr3_nt: TGTGCCAGCCAAAAATCAGTGTTAAATAGCAATCAGCCCCAGCATTTT; cdr3_aa: CASQKSVLNSNQPQHF
v_call: TRBV20-1; clone_size: many; d_call: TRBD1; j_call: TRBJ1-1; cdr3_nt: TGCAGTGCCAGGACAGGGACCCTGAACACTGAAGCTTTCTTT; cdr3_aa: CSARTGTLNTEAFF
v_call: TRBV7-2; clone_size: .; d_call: .; j_call: TRBJ1-2; cdr3_nt: TGTGCCAGCAGCTTAGGGCCCGATGGCTACACCTTC; cdr3_aa: CASSLGPDGYTF
v_call: TRBV11-1; clone_size: few; d_call: .; j_call: TRBJ1-3; cdr3_nt: TGTGCCAGCAGCTTAACGTCAGGCTCCGACACCATATATTTT; cdr3_aa: CASSLTSGSDTIYF
v_call: TRBV29-1; clone_size: few; d_call: TRBD1; j_call: TRBJ1-1; cdr3_nt: TGCAGCGTCGGACAGGGTTCGGGGACTGAAGCTTTCTTT; cdr3_aa: CSVGQGSGTEAFF
v_call: TRBV5-4; clone_size: .; d_call: .; j_call: TRBJ2-2; cdr3_nt: TGTGCCAGCAGCTTCCCGGGACAACGTAACACCGGGGAGCTGTTTTTT; cdr3_aa: CASSFPGQRNTGELFF
v_call: TRBV20-1; clone_size: many; d_call: .; j_call: TRBJ1-5; cdr3_nt: TGCAGTGCTATCCATAATTTTGGCCTAAATCAGCCCCAGCATTTT; cdr3_aa: CSAIHNFGLNQPQHF
v_call: TRBV3-1; clone_size: many; d_call: TRBD2; j_call: TRBJ2-2; cdr3_nt: TGTGCCAGCAGCCCGGGACTAGCGAGGAGTGTTGGGGAGCTGTTTTTT; cdr3_aa: CASSPGLARSVGELFF
v_call: TRBV6-2/TRBV6-3; clone_size: few; d_call: TRBD1; j_call: TRBJ2-4; cdr3_nt: TGTGCCAGCAGTTTGGACAGGGGTGGTTTCGTTCAGTACTTC; cdr3_aa: CASSLDRGGFVQYF
v_call: TRBV29-1; clone_size: few; d_call: .; j_call: TRBJ1-4; cdr3_nt: TGCAGCACGCTCATTGGGGGAAAACTGTTTTTT; cdr3_aa: CSTLIGGKLFF
v_call: TRBV28; clone_size: few; d_call: TRBD2; j_call: TRBJ2-5; cdr3_nt: TGTGCCAGCAGCACCGGGACTAGCGGAAGGAGGGGAGAGACCCAGTACTTC; cdr3_aa: CASSTGTSGRRGETQYF
v_call: TRBV7-2; clone_size: .; d_call: .; j_call: TRBJ2-7; cdr3_nt: TGTGCCAGCAGCTTGGATGGTAGCGTCGGCTACGAGCAGTACTTC; cdr3_aa: CASSLDGSVGYEQYF
v_call: TRBV2; clone_size: .; d_call: .; j_call: TRBJ1-2; cdr3_nt: TGTGCCGGAAGACTGGGGGGACCTAACTATGGCTACACCTTC; cdr3_aa: CAGRLGGPNYGYTF
v_call: TRBV29-1; clone_size: .; d_call: TRBD1; j_call: TRBJ1-2; cdr3_nt: TGCAGCGTGTCGCCGGGACAGGAGTTCGGTTATGGCTACACCTTC; cdr3_aa: CSVSPGQEFGYGYTF
v_call: TRBV29-1; clone_size: few; d_call: TRBD1; j_call: TRBJ2-1; cdr3_nt: TGCAGCCACTCCGACAGGGTCACCTACAATGAGCAGTTCTTC; cdr3_aa: CSHSDRVTYNEQFF
v_call: TRBV30; clone_size: many; d_call: .; j_call: TRBJ2-7; cdr3_nt: TGTGCCACGCACGGACGGGGGATCGGAGTTTACGAGCAGTACTTC; cdr3_aa: CATHGRGIGVYEQYF